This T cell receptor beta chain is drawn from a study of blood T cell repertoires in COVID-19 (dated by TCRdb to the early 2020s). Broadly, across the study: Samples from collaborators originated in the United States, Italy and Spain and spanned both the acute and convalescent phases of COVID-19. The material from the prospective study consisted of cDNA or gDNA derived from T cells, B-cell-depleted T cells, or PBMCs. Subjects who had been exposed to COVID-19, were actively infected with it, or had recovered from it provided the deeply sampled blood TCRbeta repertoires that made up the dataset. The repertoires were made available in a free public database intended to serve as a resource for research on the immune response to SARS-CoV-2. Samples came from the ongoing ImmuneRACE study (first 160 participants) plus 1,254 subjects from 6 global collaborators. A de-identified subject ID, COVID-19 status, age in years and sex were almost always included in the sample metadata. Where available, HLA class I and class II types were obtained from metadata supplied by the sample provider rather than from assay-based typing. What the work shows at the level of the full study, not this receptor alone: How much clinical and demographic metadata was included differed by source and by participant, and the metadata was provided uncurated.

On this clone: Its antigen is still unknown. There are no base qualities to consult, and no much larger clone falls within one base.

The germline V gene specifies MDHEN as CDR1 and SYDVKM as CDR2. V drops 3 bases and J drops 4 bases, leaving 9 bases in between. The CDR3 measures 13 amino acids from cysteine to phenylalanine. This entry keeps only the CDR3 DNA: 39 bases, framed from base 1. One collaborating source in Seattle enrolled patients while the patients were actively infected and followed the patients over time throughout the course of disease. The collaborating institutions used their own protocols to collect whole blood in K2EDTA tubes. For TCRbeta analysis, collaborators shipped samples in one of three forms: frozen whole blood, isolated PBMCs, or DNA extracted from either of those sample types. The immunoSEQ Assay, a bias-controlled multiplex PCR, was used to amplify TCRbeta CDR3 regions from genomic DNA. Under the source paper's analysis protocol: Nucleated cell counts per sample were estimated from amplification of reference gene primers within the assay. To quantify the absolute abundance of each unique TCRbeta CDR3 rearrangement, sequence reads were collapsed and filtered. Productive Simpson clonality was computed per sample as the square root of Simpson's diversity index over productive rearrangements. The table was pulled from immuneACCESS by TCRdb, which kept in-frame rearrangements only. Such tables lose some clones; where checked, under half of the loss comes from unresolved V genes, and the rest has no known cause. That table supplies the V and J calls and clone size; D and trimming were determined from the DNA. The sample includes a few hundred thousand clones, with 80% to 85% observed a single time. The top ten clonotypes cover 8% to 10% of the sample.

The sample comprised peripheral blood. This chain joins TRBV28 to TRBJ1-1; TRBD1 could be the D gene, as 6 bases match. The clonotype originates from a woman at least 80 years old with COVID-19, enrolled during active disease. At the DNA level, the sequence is TGTGCCAGCAGTTTCGGGGGGCGCACTGAAGCTTTCTTT. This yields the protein CASSFGGRTEAFF.